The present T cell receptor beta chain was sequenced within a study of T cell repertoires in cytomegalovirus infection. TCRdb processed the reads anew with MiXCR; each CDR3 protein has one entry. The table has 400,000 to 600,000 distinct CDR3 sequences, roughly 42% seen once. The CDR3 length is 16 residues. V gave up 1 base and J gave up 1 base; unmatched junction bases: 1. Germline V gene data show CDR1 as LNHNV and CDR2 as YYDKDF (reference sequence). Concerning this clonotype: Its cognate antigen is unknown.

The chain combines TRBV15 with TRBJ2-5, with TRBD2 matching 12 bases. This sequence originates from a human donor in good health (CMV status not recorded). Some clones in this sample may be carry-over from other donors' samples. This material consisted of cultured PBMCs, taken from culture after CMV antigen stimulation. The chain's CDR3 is CATSRGTSGIQETQYF. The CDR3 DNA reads TGTGCCACCAGCAGAGGGACTAGCGGGATCCAAGAGACCCAGTACTTC.